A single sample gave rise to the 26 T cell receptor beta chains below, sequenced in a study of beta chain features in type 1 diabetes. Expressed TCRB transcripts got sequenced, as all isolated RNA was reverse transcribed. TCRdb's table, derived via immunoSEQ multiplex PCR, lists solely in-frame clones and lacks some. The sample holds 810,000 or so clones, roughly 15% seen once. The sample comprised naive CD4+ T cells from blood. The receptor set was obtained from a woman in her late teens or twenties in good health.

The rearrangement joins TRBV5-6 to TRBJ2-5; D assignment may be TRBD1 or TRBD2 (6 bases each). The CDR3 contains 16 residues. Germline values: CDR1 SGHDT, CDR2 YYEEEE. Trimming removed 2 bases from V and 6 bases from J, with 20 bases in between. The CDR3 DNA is TGTGCCAGCAGCTTCCGAGGGACACGGGGAGGAAAGACCCAGTACTTC. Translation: CASSFRGTRGGKTQYF.

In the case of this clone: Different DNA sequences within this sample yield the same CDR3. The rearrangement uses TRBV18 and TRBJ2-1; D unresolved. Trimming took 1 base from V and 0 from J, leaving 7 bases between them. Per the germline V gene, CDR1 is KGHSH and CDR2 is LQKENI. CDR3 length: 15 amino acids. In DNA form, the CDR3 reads TGTGCCAGCTCACCACTTGTCGGCTCCTACAATGAGCAGTTCTTC. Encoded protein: CASSPLVGSYNEQFF.

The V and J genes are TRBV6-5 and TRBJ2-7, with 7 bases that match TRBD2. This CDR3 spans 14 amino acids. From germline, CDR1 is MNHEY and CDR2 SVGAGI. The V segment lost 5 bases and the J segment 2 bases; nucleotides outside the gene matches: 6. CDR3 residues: CASSASGSTYEQYF. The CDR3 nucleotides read TGTGCCAGCAGTGCTAGCGGTTCCACCTACGAGCAGTACTTC.

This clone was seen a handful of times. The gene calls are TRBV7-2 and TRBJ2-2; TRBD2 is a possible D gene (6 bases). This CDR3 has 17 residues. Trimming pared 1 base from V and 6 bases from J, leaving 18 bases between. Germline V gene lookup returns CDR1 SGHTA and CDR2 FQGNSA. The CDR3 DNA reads TGTGCCAGCAGCTTAGTTCGACTAGTCCCTATGGCCGGGGAGCTGTTTTTT. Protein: CASSLVRLVPMAGELFF.

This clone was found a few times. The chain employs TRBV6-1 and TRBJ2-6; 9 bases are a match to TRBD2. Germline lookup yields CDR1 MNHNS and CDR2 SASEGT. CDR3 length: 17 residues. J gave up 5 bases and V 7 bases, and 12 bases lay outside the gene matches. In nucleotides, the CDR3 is TGTGCCAGCAATGGAGCGGGAGGCTCCCTCTGGGCCAACGTCCTGACTTTC. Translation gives CASNGAGGSLWANVLTF.

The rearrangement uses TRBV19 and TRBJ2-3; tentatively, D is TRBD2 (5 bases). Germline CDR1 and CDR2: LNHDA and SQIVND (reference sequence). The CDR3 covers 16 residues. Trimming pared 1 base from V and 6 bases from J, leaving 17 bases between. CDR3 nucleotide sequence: TGTGCCAGTAGTATAGGGGCGGGTGACCTTACGGATACGCAGTATTTT. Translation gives CASSIGAGDLTDTQYF. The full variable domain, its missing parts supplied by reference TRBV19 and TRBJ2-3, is DGGITQSPKYLFRKEGQNVTLSCEQNLNHDAMYWYRQDPGQGLRLIYYSQIVNDFQKGDIAEGYSVSREKKESFPLTVTSAQKNPTAFYLCASSIGAGDLTDTQYFGPGTRLTVL.

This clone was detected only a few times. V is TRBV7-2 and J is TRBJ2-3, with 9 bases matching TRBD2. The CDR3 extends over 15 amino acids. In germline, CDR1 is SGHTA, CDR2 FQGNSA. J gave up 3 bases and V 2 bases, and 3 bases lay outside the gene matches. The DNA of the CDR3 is TGTGCCAGCAGCTTATCTGCGGGAGGGACAGATACGCAGTATTTT. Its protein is CASSLSAGGTDTQYF.

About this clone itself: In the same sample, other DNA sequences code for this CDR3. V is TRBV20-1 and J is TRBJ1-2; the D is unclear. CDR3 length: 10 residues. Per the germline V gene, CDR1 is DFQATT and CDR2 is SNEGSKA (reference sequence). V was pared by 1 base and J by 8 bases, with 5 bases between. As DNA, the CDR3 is TGCAGTGCTAGAGGGGAGGGCTACACCTTC. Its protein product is CSARGEGYTF.

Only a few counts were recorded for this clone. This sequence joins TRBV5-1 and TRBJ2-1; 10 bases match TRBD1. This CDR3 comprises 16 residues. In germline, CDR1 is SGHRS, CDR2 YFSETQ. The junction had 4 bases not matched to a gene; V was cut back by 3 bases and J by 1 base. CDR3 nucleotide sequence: TGCGCCAGCAGCTACCCGGGACAGGGGTCCTACAATGAGCAGTTCTTC. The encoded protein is CASSYPGQGSYNEQFF.

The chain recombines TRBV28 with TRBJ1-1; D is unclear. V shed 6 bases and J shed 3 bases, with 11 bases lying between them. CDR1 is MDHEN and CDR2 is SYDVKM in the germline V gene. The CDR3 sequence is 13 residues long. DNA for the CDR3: TGTGCCAGCAGGTCGATTGCGGACACTGAAGCTTTCTTT. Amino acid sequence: CASRSIADTEAFF.

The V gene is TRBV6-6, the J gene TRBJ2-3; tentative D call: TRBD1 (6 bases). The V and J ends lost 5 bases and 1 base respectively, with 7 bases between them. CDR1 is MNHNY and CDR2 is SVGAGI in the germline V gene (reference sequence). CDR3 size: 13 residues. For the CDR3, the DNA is TGTGCCAGCAGTCGACAGGGCACAGATACGCAGTATTTT. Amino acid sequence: CASSRQGTDTQYF.

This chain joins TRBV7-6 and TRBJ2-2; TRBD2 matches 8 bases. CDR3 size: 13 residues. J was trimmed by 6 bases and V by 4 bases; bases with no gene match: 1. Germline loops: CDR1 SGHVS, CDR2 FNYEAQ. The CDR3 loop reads CASSSLAAGELFF. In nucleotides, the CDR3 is TGTGCCAGCAGCTCACTAGCGGCCGGGGAGCTGTTTTTT.

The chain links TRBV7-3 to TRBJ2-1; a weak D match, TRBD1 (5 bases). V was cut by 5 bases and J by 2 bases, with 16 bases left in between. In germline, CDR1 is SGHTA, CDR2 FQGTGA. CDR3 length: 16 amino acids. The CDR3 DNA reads TGTGCCAGCAGCATCGGACACGGCGCTGCCTACAATGAGCAGTTCTTC. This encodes CASSIGHGAAYNEQFF.

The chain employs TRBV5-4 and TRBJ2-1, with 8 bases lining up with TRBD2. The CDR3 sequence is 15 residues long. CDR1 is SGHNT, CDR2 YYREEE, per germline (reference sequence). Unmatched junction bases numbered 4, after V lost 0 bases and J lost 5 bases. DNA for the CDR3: TGTGCCAGCAGCTTGGTACTAGCGGAACACAATGAGCAGTTCTTC. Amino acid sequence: CASSLVLAEHNEQFF.

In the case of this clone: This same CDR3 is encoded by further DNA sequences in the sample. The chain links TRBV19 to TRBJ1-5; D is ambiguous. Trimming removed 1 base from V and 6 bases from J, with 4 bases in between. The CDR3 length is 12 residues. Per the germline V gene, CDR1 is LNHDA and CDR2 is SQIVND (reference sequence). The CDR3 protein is CASSIGGQPQHF. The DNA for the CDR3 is TGTGCCAGTAGTATAGGGGGTCAGCCCCAGCATTTT.

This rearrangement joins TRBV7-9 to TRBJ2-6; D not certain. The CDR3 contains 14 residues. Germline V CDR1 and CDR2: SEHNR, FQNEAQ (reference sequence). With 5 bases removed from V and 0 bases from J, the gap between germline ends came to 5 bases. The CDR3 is CASSHDSGANVLTF. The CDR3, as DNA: TGTGCCAGCAGCCACGACTCTGGGGCCAACGTCCTGACTTTC.

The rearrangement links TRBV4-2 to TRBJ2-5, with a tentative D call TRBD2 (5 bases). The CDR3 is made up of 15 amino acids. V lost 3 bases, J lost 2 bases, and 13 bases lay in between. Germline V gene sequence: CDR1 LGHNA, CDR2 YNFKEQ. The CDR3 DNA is TGTGCCAGCAGCCACTCTTTGGACTTTCAAGAGACCCAGTACTTC. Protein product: CASSHSLDFQETQYF.

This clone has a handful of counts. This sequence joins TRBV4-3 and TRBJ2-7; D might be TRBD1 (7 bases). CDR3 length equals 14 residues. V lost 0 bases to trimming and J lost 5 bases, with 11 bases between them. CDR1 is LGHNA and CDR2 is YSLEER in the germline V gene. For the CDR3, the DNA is TGCGCCAGCAGCCAAGAATCAGGGGGGAACGAGCAGTACTTC. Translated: CASSQESGGNEQYF.

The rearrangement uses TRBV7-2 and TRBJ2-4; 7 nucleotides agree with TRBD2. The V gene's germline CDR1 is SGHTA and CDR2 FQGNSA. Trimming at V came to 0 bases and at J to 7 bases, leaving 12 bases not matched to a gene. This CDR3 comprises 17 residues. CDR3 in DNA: TGTGCCAGCAGCTTAGCGGCTCAAGCGGGAAAAAGGAACATTCAGTACTTC. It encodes CASSLAAQAGKRNIQYF.

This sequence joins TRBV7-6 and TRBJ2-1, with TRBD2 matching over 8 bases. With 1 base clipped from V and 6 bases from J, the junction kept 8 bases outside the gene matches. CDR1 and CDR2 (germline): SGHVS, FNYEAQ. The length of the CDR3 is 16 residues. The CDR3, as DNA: TGTGCCAGCAGCTTAGGGAGCTCGGGAGGGGCCAATGAGCAGTTCTTC. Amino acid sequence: CASSLGSSGGANEQFF. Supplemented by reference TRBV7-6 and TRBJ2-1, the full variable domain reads GAGVSQSPRYKVTKRGQDVALRCDPISGHVSLYWYRQALGQGPEFLTYFNYEAQQDKSGLPNDRFSAERPEGSISTLTIQRTEQRDSAMYRCASSLGSSGGANEQFFGPGTRLTVL.

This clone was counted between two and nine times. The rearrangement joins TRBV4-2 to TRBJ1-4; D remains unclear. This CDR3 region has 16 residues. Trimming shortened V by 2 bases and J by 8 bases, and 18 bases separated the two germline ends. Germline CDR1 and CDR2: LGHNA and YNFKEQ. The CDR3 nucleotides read TGTGCCAGCAGCCAATTCCCTCCGGCAGGAAACGAAAAACTGTTTTTT. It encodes CASSQFPPAGNEKLFF.

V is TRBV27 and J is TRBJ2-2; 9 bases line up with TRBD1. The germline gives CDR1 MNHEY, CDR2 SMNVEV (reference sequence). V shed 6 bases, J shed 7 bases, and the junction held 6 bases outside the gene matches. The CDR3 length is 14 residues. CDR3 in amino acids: CASRGQGRGGELFF. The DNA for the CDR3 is TGTGCCAGCAGAGGACAGGGGCGGGGCGGGGAGCTGTTTTTT.

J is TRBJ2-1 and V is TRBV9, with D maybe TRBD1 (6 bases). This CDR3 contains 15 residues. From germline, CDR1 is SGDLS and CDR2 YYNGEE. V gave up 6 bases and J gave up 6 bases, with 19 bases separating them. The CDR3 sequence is CASTSRARDINEQFF. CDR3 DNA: TGTGCCAGCACCAGTAGGGCCCGGGACATCAATGAGCAGTTCTTC.

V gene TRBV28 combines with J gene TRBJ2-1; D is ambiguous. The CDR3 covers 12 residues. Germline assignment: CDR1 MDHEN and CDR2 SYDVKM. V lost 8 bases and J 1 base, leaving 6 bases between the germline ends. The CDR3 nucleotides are TGTGCCAGCCAATTATCCTACAATGAGCAGTTCTTC. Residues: CASQLSYNEQFF.

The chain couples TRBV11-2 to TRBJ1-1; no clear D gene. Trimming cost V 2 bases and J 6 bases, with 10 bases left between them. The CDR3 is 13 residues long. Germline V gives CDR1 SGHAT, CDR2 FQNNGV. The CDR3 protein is CASSLSLTSEAFF. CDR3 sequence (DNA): TGTGCCAGCAGCTTAAGCCTAACTTCTGAAGCTTTCTTT. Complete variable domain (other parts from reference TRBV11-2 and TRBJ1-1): EAGVAQSPRYKIIEKRQSVAFWCNPISGHATLYWYQQILGQGPKLLIQFQNNGVVDDSQLPKDRFSAERLKGVDSTLKIQPAKLEDSAVYLCASSLSLTSEAFFGQGTRLTVV.

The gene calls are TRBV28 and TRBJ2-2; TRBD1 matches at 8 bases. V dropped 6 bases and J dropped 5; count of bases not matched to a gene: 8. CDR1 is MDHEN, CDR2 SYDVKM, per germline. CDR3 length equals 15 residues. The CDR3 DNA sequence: TGTGCCAGCAGCCCAGGGGGCGCGGGAACCGGGGAGCTGTTTTTT. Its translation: CASSPGGAGTGELFF.